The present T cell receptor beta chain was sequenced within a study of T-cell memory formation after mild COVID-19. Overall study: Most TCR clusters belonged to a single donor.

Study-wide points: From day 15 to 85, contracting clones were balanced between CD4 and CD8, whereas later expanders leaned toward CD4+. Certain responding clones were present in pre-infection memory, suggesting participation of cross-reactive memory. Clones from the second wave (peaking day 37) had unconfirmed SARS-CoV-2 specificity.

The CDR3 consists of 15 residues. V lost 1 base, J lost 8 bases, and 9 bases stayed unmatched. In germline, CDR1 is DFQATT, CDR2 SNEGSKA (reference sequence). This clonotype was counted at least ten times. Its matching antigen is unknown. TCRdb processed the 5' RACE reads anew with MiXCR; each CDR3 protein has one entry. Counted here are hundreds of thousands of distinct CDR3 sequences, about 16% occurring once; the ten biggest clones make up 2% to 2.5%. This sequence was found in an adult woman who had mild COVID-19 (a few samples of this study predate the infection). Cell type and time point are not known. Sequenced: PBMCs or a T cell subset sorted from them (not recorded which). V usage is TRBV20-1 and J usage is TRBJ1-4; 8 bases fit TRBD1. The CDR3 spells CSARGGGQVREKLFF. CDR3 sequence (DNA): TGCAGTGCTAGAGGAGGGGGACAGGTCCGGGAAAAACTGTTTTTT.